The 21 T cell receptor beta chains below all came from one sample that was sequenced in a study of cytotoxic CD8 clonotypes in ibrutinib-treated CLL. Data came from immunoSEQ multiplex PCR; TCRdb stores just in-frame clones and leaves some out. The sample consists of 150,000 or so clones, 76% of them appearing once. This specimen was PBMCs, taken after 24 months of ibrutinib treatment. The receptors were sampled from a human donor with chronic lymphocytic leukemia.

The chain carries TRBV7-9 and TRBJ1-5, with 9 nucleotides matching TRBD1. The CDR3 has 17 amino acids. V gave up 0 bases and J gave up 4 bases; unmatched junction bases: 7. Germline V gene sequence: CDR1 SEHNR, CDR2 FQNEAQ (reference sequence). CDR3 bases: TGTGCCAGCAGCTTAGCCTTGCCAGGGACAGGGAATCAGCCCCAGCATTTT. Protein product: CASSLALPGTGNQPQHF.

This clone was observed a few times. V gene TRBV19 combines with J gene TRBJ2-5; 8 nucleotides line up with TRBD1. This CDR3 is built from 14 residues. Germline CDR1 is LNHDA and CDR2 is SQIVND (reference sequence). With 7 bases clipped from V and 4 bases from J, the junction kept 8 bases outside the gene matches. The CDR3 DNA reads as TGTGCCAGTACCGGGACAGGAGGAGTAGAGACCCAGTACTTC. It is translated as CASTGTGGVETQYF.

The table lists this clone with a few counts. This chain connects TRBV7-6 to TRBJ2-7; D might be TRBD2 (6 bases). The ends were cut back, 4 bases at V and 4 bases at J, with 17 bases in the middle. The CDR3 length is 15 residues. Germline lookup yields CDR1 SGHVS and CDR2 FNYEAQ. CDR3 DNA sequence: TGTGCCAGCAGCTCCCACGGGGACTCGACGTACGAGCAGTACTTC. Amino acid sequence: CASSSHGDSTYEQYF.

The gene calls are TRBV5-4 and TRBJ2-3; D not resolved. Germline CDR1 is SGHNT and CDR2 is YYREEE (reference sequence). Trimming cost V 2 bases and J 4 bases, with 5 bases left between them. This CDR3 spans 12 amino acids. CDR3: CASSFSADTQYF. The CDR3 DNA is TGTGCCAGCAGCTTCTCGGCAGATACGCAGTATTTT.

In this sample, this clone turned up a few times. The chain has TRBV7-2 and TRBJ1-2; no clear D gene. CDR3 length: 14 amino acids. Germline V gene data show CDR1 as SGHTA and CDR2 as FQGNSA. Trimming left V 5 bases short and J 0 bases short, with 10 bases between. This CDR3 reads CASSPGSTNYGYTF. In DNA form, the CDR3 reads TGTGCCAGCAGCCCAGGATCGACTAACTATGGCTACACCTTC.

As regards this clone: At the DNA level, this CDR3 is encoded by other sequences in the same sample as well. CDR3 sequence reads: CASSVGGNSPLHF. The DNA for the CDR3 is TGTGCCAGCAGCGTAGGCGGTAATTCACCCCTCCACTTT. The chain couples TRBV9 to TRBJ1-6; no firm D call. Germline V gene lookup returns CDR1 SGDLS and CDR2 YYNGEE. Deletions cut 0 bases from V and 6 bases from J, with 4 bases between. The CDR3 has 13 amino acids.

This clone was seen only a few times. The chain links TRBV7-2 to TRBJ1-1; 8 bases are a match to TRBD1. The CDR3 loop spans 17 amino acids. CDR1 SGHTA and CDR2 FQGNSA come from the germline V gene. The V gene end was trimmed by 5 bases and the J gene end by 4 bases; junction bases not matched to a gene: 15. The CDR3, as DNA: TGTGCCAGCAGCCCTAGGGTTCTGACAGGGGTGGGCACTGAAGCTTTCTTT. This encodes CASSPRVLTGVGTEAFF.

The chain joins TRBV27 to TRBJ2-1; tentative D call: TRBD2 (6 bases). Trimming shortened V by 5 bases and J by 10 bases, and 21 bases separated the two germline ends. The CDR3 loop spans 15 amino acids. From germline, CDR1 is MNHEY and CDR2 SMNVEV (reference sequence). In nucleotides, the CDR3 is TGTGCCAGCAGTCCCCCGGGACTCCCGATGAGCGAGCAGTTCTTC. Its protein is CASSPPGLPMSEQFF.

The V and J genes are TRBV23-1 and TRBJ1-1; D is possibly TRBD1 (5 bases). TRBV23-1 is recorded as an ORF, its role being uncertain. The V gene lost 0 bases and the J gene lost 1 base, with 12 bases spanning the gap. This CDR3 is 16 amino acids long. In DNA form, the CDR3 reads TGCGCCAGCAGTCAATCGGACAAAAATCCGAACACTGAAGCTTTCTTT. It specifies CASSQSDKNPNTEAFF.

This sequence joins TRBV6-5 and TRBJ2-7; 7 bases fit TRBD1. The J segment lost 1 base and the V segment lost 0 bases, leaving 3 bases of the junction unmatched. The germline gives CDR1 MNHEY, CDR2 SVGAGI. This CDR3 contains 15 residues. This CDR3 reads CASSYSAGGSYEQYF. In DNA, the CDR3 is TGTGCCAGCAGTTACTCGGCAGGGGGTTCCTACGAGCAGTACTTC.

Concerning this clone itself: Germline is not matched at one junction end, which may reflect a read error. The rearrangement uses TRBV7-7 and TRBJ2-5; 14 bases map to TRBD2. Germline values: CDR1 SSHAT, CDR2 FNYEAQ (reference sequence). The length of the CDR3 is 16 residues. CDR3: CASSPGLAGGQETQYF. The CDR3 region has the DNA TGTGCTAGCAGCCCCGGACTAGCGGGGGGCCAAGAGACCCAGTACTTC.

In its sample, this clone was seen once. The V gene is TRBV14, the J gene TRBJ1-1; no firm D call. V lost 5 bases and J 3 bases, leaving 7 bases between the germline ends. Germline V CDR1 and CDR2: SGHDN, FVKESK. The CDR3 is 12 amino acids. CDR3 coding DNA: TGTGCCAGCAGCTTCGTGGACACTGAAGCTTTCTTT. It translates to CASSFVDTEAFF.

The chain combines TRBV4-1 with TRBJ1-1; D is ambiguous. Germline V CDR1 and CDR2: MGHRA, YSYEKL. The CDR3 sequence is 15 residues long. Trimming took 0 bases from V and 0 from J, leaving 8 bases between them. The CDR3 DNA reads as TGCGCCAGCAGCCAAGATGAGGTGATGAACACTGAAGCTTTCTTT. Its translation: CASSQDEVMNTEAFF.

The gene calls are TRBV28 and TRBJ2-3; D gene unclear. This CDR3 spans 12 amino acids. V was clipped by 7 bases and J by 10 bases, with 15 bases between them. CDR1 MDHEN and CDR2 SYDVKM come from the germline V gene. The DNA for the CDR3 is TGTGCCAGCACCACCGAAGCCCGGGCGCAGTATTTT. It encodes CASTTEARAQYF.

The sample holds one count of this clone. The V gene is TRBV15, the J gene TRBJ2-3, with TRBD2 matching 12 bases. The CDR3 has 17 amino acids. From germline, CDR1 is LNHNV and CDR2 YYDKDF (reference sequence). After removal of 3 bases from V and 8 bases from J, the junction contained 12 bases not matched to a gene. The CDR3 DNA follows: TGTGCCACCAGCAGCGCTAGCGGGAGGGCCCAACGCGGTACGCAGTATTTT. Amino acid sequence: CATSSASGRAQRGTQYF.

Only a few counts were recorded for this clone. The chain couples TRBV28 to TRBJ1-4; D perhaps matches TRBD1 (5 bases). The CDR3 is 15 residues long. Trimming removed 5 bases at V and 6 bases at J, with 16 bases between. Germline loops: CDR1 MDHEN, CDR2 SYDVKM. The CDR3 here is CASSRPVWGDEKLFF. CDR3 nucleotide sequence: TGTGCCAGCAGTCGACCGGTTTGGGGGGATGAAAAACTGTTTTTT. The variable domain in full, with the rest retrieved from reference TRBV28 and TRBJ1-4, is DVKVTQSSRYLVKRTGEKVFLECVQDMDHENMFWYRQDPGLGLRLIYFSYDVKMKEKGDIPEGYSVSREKKERFSLILESASTNQTSMYLCASSRPVWGDEKLFFGSGTQLSVL.

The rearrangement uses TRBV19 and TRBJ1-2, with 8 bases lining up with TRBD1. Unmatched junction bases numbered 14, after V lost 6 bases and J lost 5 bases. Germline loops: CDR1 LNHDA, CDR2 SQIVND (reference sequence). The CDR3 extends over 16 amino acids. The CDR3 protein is CASRTTGARNTYGYTF. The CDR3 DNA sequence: TGTGCCAGTAGGACGACAGGGGCGAGAAATACTTATGGCTACACCTTC.

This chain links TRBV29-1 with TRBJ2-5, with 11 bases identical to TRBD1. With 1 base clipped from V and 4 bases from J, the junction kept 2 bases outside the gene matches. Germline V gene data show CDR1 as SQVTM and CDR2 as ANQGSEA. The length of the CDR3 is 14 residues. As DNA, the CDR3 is TGCAGCGTTGAAGGGACAGGGGGCGTAGAGACCCAGTACTTC. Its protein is CSVEGTGGVETQYF.

CDR3 bases: TGTGCCAGCTCACCGTCGGACCAAGAGACCCAGTACTTC. Translated: CASSPSDQETQYF. This sequence joins TRBV18 and TRBJ2-5; the D is unclear. Trimming pared 3 bases from V and 0 bases from J, leaving 5 bases between. The CDR3 is 13 residues long. From germline, CDR1 is KGHSH and CDR2 LQKENI.

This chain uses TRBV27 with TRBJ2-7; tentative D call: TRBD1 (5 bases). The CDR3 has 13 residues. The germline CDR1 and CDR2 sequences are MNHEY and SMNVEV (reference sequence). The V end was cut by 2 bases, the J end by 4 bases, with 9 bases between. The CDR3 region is CASSLQGPYEQYF. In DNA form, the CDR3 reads TGTGCCAGCAGTTTACAGGGCCCGTACGAGCAGTACTTC.

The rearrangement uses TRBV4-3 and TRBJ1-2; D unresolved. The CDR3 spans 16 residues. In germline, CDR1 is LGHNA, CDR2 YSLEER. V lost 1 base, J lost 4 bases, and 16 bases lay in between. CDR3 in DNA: TGCGCCAGCAGCCAAGGAACGACCTCGGTTGGCTATGGCTACACCTTC. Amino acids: CASSQGTTSVGYGYTF.